The table lists the clone carrying this T cell receptor (beta chain) with many counts. Its antigen remains unidentified. This record belongs to a study of T-cell reconstitution after alpha-beta-depleted transplantation in children. Study-level results: T-cell numbers and diversity one year post-transplant derived largely from freshly generated T cells. Recipient T cells and thymic progenitors that survived gave rise to the high TCRbeta diversity observed at day 60 in some patients. Reportedly, roughly two months post-transplant, alpha-beta T cells arose from several hundred expanded graft clones.

Unique molecular identifiers were built into the TCRbeta library. TCRdb re-called the PCR reads with MiXCR, one entry per CDR3 protein. The table lists roughly 200,000 distinct CDR3 sequences, roughly a tenth of them singletons. Sequenced material: PBMCs, taken before TCRalphabeta/CD19-depleted stem cell transplant. The TCR was taken from a child in the first two years of life with acute myeloid leukemia, due to receive a stem cell transplant.

DNA of the CDR3: TGTGCCAGCAAGACCTCAGGGACTAGCTCCTACGAGCAGTACTTC. As protein: CASKTSGTSSYEQYF. The genes are TRBV6-1 and TRBJ2-7; 8 bases are a match to TRBD2. Germline V gene sequence: CDR1 MNHNS, CDR2 SASEGT. J gave up 0 bases and V 7 bases, and 8 bases lay outside the gene matches. CDR3 length equals 15 residues.